Here is one TCR beta chain with its context. These data originate in a study of OX40 agonist ivuxolimab in advanced cancers. Profiled with immunoSEQ multiplex PCR; TCRdb holds only in-frame clones, not every one. The table includes roughly 46,000 clones, 70% to 90% detected once. This CDR3 has 14 residues. Deletions cut 5 bases from V and 3 bases from J, with 10 bases between. Germline V gene data show CDR1 as SEHNR and CDR2 as FQNEAQ (reference sequence). The TCR sequence derives from an adult with an advanced solid tumor such as melanoma, head and neck, liver or kidney cancer. The sequencing used CD4+ or CD8+ T cells sorted from blood, collected in a trial of the OX40 agonist ivuxolimab. This sequence joins TRBV7-9 and TRBJ2-2; D is perhaps TRBD1 (7 bases). CDR3 residues: CASSDREDTGELFF. The CDR3 region has the DNA TGTGCCAGCAGCGACAGGGAGGACACCGGGGAGCTGTTTTTT.